This TCR beta chain is drawn from a study of blood T cell repertoires in COVID-19 (dated by TCRdb to the early 2020s). Context from the whole study: Collaborator samples came from the United States, Italy and Spain and covered acute and convalescent phases of COVID-19. The samples were drawn from two sources: the first 160 participants of the ongoing ImmuneRACE study, and 1,254 subjects contributed by 6 global collaborators. Where available, HLA class I and class II types were taken from metadata supplied by the sample provider and were not determined by assay-based typing. The prospective study material was composed of cDNA or gDNA derived from T cells, B-cell-depleted T cells, or PBMCs. Subjects who had been exposed to COVID-19, were actively infected with it, or had recovered from it provided the deeply sampled blood TCRbeta repertoires that made up the dataset. Sample metadata almost always included a de-identified subject ID, COVID-19 status, age in years and sex. The repertoires were made available in a free public database intended to serve as a resource for research on the immune response to SARS-CoV-2. Points the paper makes about the study in general: How much clinical and demographic metadata was included differed by source and by participant, and the metadata was provided uncurated.

Turning to this clone: Its specific antigen is unknown. Within one base of it there is no much larger clone, and no base qualities were kept.

TCRbeta CDR3 regions were amplified from genomic DNA using the immunoSEQ Assay, a bias-controlled multiplex PCR. In the source study's methods: The number of nucleated cells in each sample was estimated by amplification of reference gene primers within the assay. To quantify the absolute abundance of each unique TCRbeta CDR3 rearrangement, sequence reads were collapsed and filtered. For each sample, productive Simpson clonality was calculated as the square root of Simpson's diversity index over productive rearrangements. TCRdb stores this immuneACCESS table with in-frame sequences only. Part of the clones is absent; in the studies checked, under half of the shortfall reflects unresolved V genes, and no reason is known for the rest. V, J and clone size reflect that table, while D and trimming were determined from the DNA. Across this sample there are about 250,000 clones, with more than 80% seen only once. Jointly, the top ten make up roughly 2.5% of the sample.

Enrolling through a virtual design, the prospective study's participants ranged in age from roughly 18 to 95 years and lived across 20 to 30 United States geographic areas. In the prospective study, participants were assigned to cohorts based on the clinical history participants reported in a screening survey and a study questionnaire. ImmuneRACE Cohort 3 recovered participants were defined by two consecutive negative NP/OP PCR tests, healthcare professional clearance, or symptom resolution. Each participant in the prospective study had whole blood, serum and a nasopharyngeal or oropharyngeal swab collected by mobile phlebotomists. Additional blood draws and questionnaires over an approximately two-month period could optionally be provided by prospective study participants. Before DNA extraction, blood samples from the prospective study were shipped at room temperature or frozen. Trimming accounts for 4 bases at V and 7 bases at J, while the number of junction bases matched to no gene is 4. CDR3 length: 13 amino acids, cysteine to phenylalanine. Only CDR3 DNA is held: 39 bases, read in frame from base 1. The germline V gene (reference sequence) gives CDR1 as LNHDA and CDR2 as SQIVND.

Recombination connected TRBV19 to TRBJ1-2, with 9 bases matching TRBD1. The sequencing input was PBMCs or T cells enriched from blood (not recorded which). The receptor was isolated from a woman between 18 and 30 years old who had recovered from COVID-19. The encoded CDR3 is CASSTPGQGGYTF. Read as DNA, the sequence is TGTGCCAGTAGTACTCCGGGACAGGGTGGCTACACCTTC.